This paragraph reports one TCR beta chain. Its specific antigen is unknown. Per-base qualities were not stored, and no clone one base away is much larger. The data stem from a study of blood T cell repertoires in COVID-19 (dated by TCRdb to 2020 to 2021). Regarding the study in general: The collaborator samples originated in the United States, Italy and Spain and spanned the acute and convalescent phases of COVID-19. The material from the prospective study consisted of cDNA or gDNA derived from T cells, B-cell-depleted T cells, or PBMCs. Deeply sampled blood TCRbeta repertoires from subjects exposed to, actively infected with, or recovered from COVID-19 were included in the dataset. A freely available public database, intended as a resource for researchers studying the immune response to SARS-CoV-2, is where the repertoires were released. Samples were obtained from the ongoing ImmuneRACE study (first 160 participants) and from over a thousand subjects provided by 6 global collaborators. A de-identified subject ID, COVID-19 status, age in years and sex were almost always included in the sample metadata. HLA class I and class II types, where available, came from metadata supplied by the sample provider rather than from assay-based typing.

The immunoSEQ Assay, a bias-controlled multiplex PCR, was used to amplify TCRbeta CDR3 regions from genomic DNA. As for how the authors treated the data: The number of nucleated cells in each sample was estimated from the amplification of reference gene primers within the assay. To quantify the absolute abundance of each unique TCRbeta CDR3 rearrangement, sequence reads were collapsed and filtered. For each sample, productive Simpson clonality was calculated by taking the square root of Simpson's diversity index across productive rearrangements. This is the immuneACCESS table as TCRdb keeps it, with only in-frame sequences that have V and J called. A part of the clones is gone; compared with another copy, unresolved V genes explain less than half, and the rest is unexplained. V and J calls and clone size follow that table, whereas D and trimming were derived from the DNA. The sample data list about 240,000 clones, and approximately 86% of these were observed just once. The top ten clonotypes cover more than 6.5% of the sample.

The CDR3 goes from the cysteine to the phenylalanine over 18 residues. Here the CDR3 DNA is all that survives: 54 bases in frame from base 1. From a lookup of the germline V gene, CDR1 and CDR2 are SGHNT and YENEEA. V has 5 bases trimmed and J has 5 bases trimmed; junction bases matching no gene number 15. The full study reports these points: How much clinical and demographic metadata was included differed by source and by participant, and the metadata was provided uncurated.

Each collaborating institution followed its own protocols to collect whole blood in K2EDTA tubes. For TCRbeta analysis, collaborator samples were shipped as frozen whole blood, as isolated PBMCs, or as DNA extracted from either sample type. Recombination joined TRBV11-3 with TRBJ2-3, and TRBD1 aligns with 11 junction nucleotides. The sequenced material came from peripheral blood. The clonotype originates from a woman aged 65 to 85 with active or convalescent COVID-19. The CDR3 region: CASSKRTGGPSALDTQYF. The nucleotide sequence reads TGTGCCAGCAGCAAGAGGACAGGGGGCCCGTCGGCCCTAGATACGCAGTATTTT.